A single sample is the source of the 9 T cell receptor beta chains below, sequenced in a study of T-cell reconstitution after alpha-beta-depleted transplantation in children. It was with unique molecular identifiers that the TCRbeta library was prepared. In TCRdb, the PCR reads were re-called with MiXCR into one record per CDR3 protein. This sample has 220,000 or so distinct CDR3 sequences, with roughly 8.2% found just once. The starting material was PBMCs, mostly from graft donor cells, obtained 180 days after TCRalphabeta/CD19-depleted stem cell transplant. All receptors come from a male patient younger than 18 who had a stem cell transplant for acute lymphoblastic leukemia, so the T cells may come from the graft donor.

This clonotype was seen many times. The genes are TRBV6-4 and TRBJ1-5; a weak D match, TRBD1 (6 bases). With 6 bases removed from V and 5 bases from J, the gap between germline ends came to 8 bases. CDR1 is MRHNA, CDR2 SNTAGT, per germline. The length of the CDR3 is 12 residues. CDR3 DNA sequence: TGTGCCAGCAGGGCAGGGGATCAGCCCCAGCATTTT. Translating it yields CASRAGDQPQHF.

This clonotype was picked up many times. The chain employs TRBV5-1 and TRBJ2-1; the D gene could be TRBD1 or TRBD2 (5 bases each). This CDR3 contains 15 residues. Germline CDR1 SGHRS, CDR2 YFSETQ. The V end lost 3 bases, the J end lost 5 bases, and 15 bases lay between the germline ends. CDR3 sequence (DNA): TGCGCCAGCAGCTCCGGACTTGGACACGACAATGAGCAGTTCTTC. Encoded protein: CASSSGLGHDNEQFF. The full variable domain, its missing parts supplied by reference TRBV5-1 and TRBJ2-1, is KAGVTQTPRYLIKTRGQQVTLSCSPISGHRSVSWYQQTPGQGLQFLFEYFSETQRNKGNFPGRFSGRQFSNSRSEMNVSTLELGDSALYLCASSSGLGHDNEQFFGPGTRLTVL.

This clonotype was seen repeatedly, ten times or more. The CDR3 region has the DNA TGTGCCAGCAGCTTAGAGGGACTAGCTTTCAATGAGCAGTTCTTC. As protein: CASSLEGLAFNEQFF. V usage is TRBV7-2 and J usage is TRBJ2-1; 9 nucleotides line up with TRBD2. With V trimmed by 1 base and J by 6 bases, 4 bases remained unmatched. CDR1 is SGHTA, CDR2 FQGNSA, per germline. This CDR3 is built from 15 residues.

V and J are TRBV23-1 and TRBJ2-1; D is perhaps TRBD2 (6 bases). TRBV23-1 carries the ORF label, with uncertain function. V gave up 6 bases and J gave up 4 bases, with 13 bases separating them. This CDR3 contains 14 residues. The chain's CDR3 is CASRRSGFYNEQFF. The CDR3 DNA reads as TGCGCCAGCAGACGTAGCGGATTTTACAATGAGCAGTTCTTC.

At least ten counts were recorded for this clonotype. The V call is TRBV27, the J call TRBJ2-6, with D maybe TRBD1 (6 bases). This CDR3 is 18 amino acids long. Between the trimmed V and J ends, which lost 5 bases and 0 bases, there was a span of 17 bases. Germline-derived CDR1 and CDR2 are MNHEY and SMNVEV (reference sequence). CDR3 coding DNA: TGTGCCAGCAGTCATAGGCCGGGACATCTCTCTGGGGCCAACGTCCTGACTTTC. It specifies CASSHRPGHLSGANVLTF.

In this sample, this clonotype turned up many times. DNA of the CDR3: TGTGCCAGCAGCTGGACAGGGAATACAGATTCACCCCTCCACTTT. Translation: CASSWTGNTDSPLHF. This chain uses TRBV7-8 with TRBJ1-6; 8 bases map to TRBD1. CDR3 length equals 15 residues. The germline V gene encodes CDR1 SGHVS and CDR2 FQNEAQ. J lost 8 bases, V lost 4 bases, and 7 bases had no gene match.

This clonotype was observed at least ten times. The V gene is TRBV6-5, the J gene TRBJ1-1; no reliable D call. V lost 0 bases and J lost 8, with 16 bases in between. The CDR3 length is 15 residues. CDR1 and CDR2 from the germline V gene are MNHEY and SVGAGI. The DNA for the CDR3 is TGTGCCAGCAGTTACTCAATTATGGCCGATCGAGAAGCTTTCTTT. Translating it yields CASSYSIMADREAFF.

The chain recombines TRBV18 with TRBJ1-5, with D possibly TRBD1 on 6 matching bases. The germline CDR1 and CDR2 sequences are KGHSH and LQKENI. This CDR3 has 14 residues. V lost 1 base to trimming and J lost 7 bases, with 11 bases between them. CDR3 protein: CASSPRGQSQPQHF. The CDR3 bases are TGTGCCAGCTCACCACGTGGACAGTCACAGCCCCAGCATTTT.

This clonotype was recorded at least ten times. This sequence joins TRBV11-2 and TRBJ1-2; 9 nucleotides match TRBD1. The CDR3 extends over 15 amino acids. Germline lookup yields CDR1 SGHAT and CDR2 FQNNGV. J was trimmed by 3 bases and V by 1 base; bases with no gene match: 3. In DNA form, the CDR3 reads TGTGCCAGCAGCTTAGTGGGACAGGGAGACTATGGCTACACCTTC. Residues: CASSLVGQGDYGYTF.